These 17 T cell receptor beta chains originate from one sample sequenced in a study of post-analysis software for immune sequencing data. Study-wide findings and caveats: Elevated frequency relative to controls characterized roughly five TRBV segments in patients, TRBV5-6, TRBV5-1 and TRBV20-1 among them.

Unique molecular identifiers were built into the TCR beta cDNA libraries. TCRdb re-analysed the PCR reads in MiXCR, keeping a single row per CDR3 protein. Of hundreds of thousands of distinct CDR3 sequences in the sample, around 47% were seen once. Antigens for these TCRs are unknown. The sample was blood. The source of these receptors is a girl aged 10-17 years with multiple sclerosis.

The chain recombines TRBV5-1 with TRBJ2-7, with 8 bases aligning to TRBD1. V dropped 3 bases and J dropped 6; count of bases not matched to a gene: 8. There are 14 residues in the CDR3. From germline, CDR1 is SGHRS and CDR2 YFSETQ. The CDR3 sequence: CASSSGQGGREQYF. In DNA form, the CDR3 reads TGCGCCAGCAGCTCAGGACAGGGAGGACGCGAGCAGTACTTC.

This sequence joins TRBV14 and TRBJ2-7; D is ambiguous. The V end was cut by 1 base, the J end by 5 bases, with 15 bases between. The CDR3 covers 15 residues. CDR1 and CDR2 from the germline V gene are SGHDN and FVKESK. The CDR3 DNA sequence: TGTGCCAGCAGCCAAGGGTCCAGTGGGATTAACGAGCAGTACTTC. Translated, it gives CASSQGSSGINEQYF.

The table lists this clonotype with a few counts. This sequence joins TRBV24-1 and TRBJ2-5; TRBD2 agrees at 14 bases. The germline V gene encodes CDR1 KGHDR and CDR2 SFDVKD. Unmatched junction bases numbered 10, after V lost 6 bases and J lost 5 bases. The CDR3 has 17 residues. CDR3 coding DNA: TGTGCCACCAGTCGAGGGACTAGCGGGAGAGGGGGGGAGACCCAGTACTTC. Its protein product is CATSRGTSGRGGETQYF.

This clonotype was recorded at least ten times. The genes are TRBV20-1 and TRBJ2-7; the D call may be TRBD1 or TRBD2 (5 bases each). This CDR3 region has 13 residues. Between the trimmed V and J ends, which lost 4 bases and 2 bases, there was a span of 12 bases. Germline loops: CDR1 DFQATT, CDR2 SNEGSKA (reference sequence). The CDR3 reads CSAKRDGAYEQYF. DNA for the CDR3: TGCAGTGCTAAAAGGGACGGCGCCTACGAGCAGTACTTC.

In the case of this clonotype: One end of the junction varies from germline; a read error may be responsible. The chain carries TRBV7-2 and TRBJ2-5; D uncertain. The germline gives CDR1 SGHTA, CDR2 FQGNSA. This CDR3 region has 14 residues. The CDR3 DNA follows: TGTGCCAGCAGTTTAGTCCATGGGCAAGAGACCCAGTACTTC. It yields the protein CASSLVHGQETQYF.

V is TRBV27 and J is TRBJ1-2, with 12 bases identical to TRBD1. The CDR3 loop spans 17 amino acids. Germline-derived CDR1 and CDR2 are MNHEY and SMNVEV (reference sequence). V trimming: 4 bases; J trimming: 6 bases; junction bases outside the gene matches: 12. The CDR3 DNA sequence: TGTGCCAGCAGTTCCCCCGGGACAGGGGGCTACGGGGATGGCTACACCTTC. Encoded protein: CASSSPGTGGYGDGYTF.

The chain recombines TRBV27 with TRBJ1-2; D unresolved. Trimming pared 2 bases from V and 4 bases from J, leaving 14 bases between. This CDR3 has 15 residues. The germline V gene has CDR1 MNHEY and CDR2 SMNVEV (reference sequence). CDR3 nucleotide sequence: TGTGCCAGCAGTTTAGGGCAAGCGGGATCCTATGGCTACACCTTC. This translates into CASSLGQAGSYGYTF.

The genes are TRBV6-6 and TRBJ2-1; no definite D call. The CDR3 contains 12 residues. Germline CDR1 MNHNY, CDR2 SVGAGI (reference sequence). Trimming took off 6 bases at V and 6 bases at J, with 9 bases between the two ends. The DNA of the CDR3 is TGTGCCAGCAGGGACGGGCCCAATGAGCAGTTCTTC. It specifies CASRDGPNEQFF.

The chain has TRBV4-1 and TRBJ2-1; 14 nucleotides align to TRBD2. The V gene end was trimmed by 4 bases and the J gene end by 6 bases; junction bases not matched to a gene: 8. CDR3 size: 17 residues. Germline V CDR1 and CDR2: MGHRA, YSYEKL. Here the CDR3 reads CASSPDRLAGGRNEQFF. In nucleotides, the CDR3 is TGCGCCAGCAGCCCAGACCGACTAGCGGGAGGGCGCAATGAGCAGTTCTTC.

J is TRBJ2-1 and V is TRBV7-8; 13 bases map to TRBD2. The V and J ends lost 5 bases and 8 bases, in that order; junction bases with no gene match: 9. This CDR3 region has 16 residues. The germline CDR1 and CDR2 sequences are SGHVS and FQNEAQ. This CDR3 is CASSPAGLAGIHEQFF. CDR3 DNA sequence: TGTGCCAGCAGCCCTGCGGGACTAGCGGGAATCCATGAGCAGTTCTTC.

This chain joins TRBV5-1 and TRBJ2-6, with a tentative D call TRBD1 (5 bases). Per the germline V gene, CDR1 is SGHRS and CDR2 is YFSETQ. This CDR3 has 15 amino acids. Trimming cost V 4 bases and J 2 bases, with 10 bases left between them. The CDR3 loop is CASSAQGTGANVLTF. The CDR3 bases are TGCGCCAGCAGCGCCCAGGGTACTGGGGCCAACGTCCTGACTTTC.

With respect to this clonotype: Its ends do not fully match the called genes, so a read error is possible. The chain links TRBV6-2 or TRBV6-3 to TRBJ2-7; TRBD2 matches at 10 bases. The CDR3 is 15 amino acids. In germline, CDR1 is MNHEY, CDR2 SVGEGT. CDR3 nucleotides: TGTGCCGGCAGTTACTTCAAGCGGGAGGGCTACGAGCAGTACTTC. As protein: CAGSYFKREGYEQYF.

This clonotype has just a few counts. J is TRBJ2-3 and V is TRBV12-3 or TRBV12-4; D is perhaps TRBD1 (6 bases). V was clipped by 3 bases and J by 5 bases, with 12 bases between them. CDR3 length equals 14 residues. The DNA for the CDR3 is TGTGCCAGCAGTTTTGGGGGCTTGGTAGATACGCAGTATTTT. Translation: CASSFGGLVDTQYF.

V is TRBV7-8 and J is TRBJ2-1; 8 bases line up with TRBD2. The V and J ends lost 3 bases and 3 bases, in that order; junction bases with no gene match: 4. The germline V gene encodes CDR1 SGHVS and CDR2 FQNEAQ. The CDR3 totals 15 residues. Here the CDR3 reads CASSLGGGYYNEQFF. The CDR3 DNA reads TGTGCCAGCAGCTTGGGCGGGGGGTACTACAATGAGCAGTTCTTC.

The count of this clonotype is one. The chain joins TRBV20-1 to TRBJ2-2, with D perhaps TRBD1 or TRBD2 (6 bases each). V was trimmed by 1 base and J by 5 bases, leaving 11 bases between them. The CDR3 totals 14 residues. The V gene's germline CDR1 is DFQATT and CDR2 SNEGSKA (reference sequence). CDR3 DNA: TGCAGTGCTAGAGGACTAGGGGGGACCGGGGAGCTGTTTTTT. It translates to CSARGLGGTGELFF.

The J gene is TRBJ2-3, the V gene TRBV9; 7 nucleotides line up with TRBD2. The germline CDR1 and CDR2 sequences are SGDLS and YYNGEE. V lost 2 bases to trimming and J lost 2 bases; unmatched junction nucleotides: 5. The CDR3 is 15 amino acids. The CDR3 region has the DNA TGTGCCAGCAGCGTGGGACTACGACACACAGATACGCAGTATTTT. Protein sequence: CASSVGLRHTDTQYF.

The rearrangement joins TRBV20-1 to TRBJ2-1, with 10 bases fitting TRBD2. Trimming at V came to 5 bases and at J to 5 bases, leaving 12 bases not matched to a gene. CDR1 is DFQATT, CDR2 SNEGSKA, per germline (reference sequence). CDR3 length: 16 residues. The CDR3 sequence: CSALILAGAFDNEQFF. The CDR3 DNA is TGCAGTGCTCTGATCCTAGCGGGGGCCTTCGACAATGAGCAGTTCTTC.